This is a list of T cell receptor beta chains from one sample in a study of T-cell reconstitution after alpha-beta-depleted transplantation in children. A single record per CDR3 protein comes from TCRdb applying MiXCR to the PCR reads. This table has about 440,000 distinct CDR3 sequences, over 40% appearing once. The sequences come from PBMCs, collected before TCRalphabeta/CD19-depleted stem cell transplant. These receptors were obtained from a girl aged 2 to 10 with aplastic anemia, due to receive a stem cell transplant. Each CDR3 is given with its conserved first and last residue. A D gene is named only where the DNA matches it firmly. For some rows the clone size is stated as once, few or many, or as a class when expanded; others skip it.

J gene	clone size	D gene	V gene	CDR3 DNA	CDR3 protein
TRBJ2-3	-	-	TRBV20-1	TGCAGTGCTAGAGTCCGGGGCACAGATACGCAGTATTTT	CSARVRGTDTQYF
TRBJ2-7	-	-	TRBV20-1	TGCAGTGCTGGAAGACAGGCCCCCTACGAGCAGTACTTC	CSAGRQAPYEQYF
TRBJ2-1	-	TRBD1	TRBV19	TGTGCCAGTAGTATGGGGACAGGGGTAGGTTCCAATGAGCAGTTCTTC	CASSMGTGVGSNEQFF
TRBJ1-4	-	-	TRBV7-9	TGTGCCAGCAGCTTGATCTCCCCGGGACGGAGTAATGAAAAACTGTTTTTT	CASSLISPGRSNEKLFF
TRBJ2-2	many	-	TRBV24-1	TGTGCCACCAGTAGCGATTCTCCAACCGGGGAGCTGTTTTTT	CATSSDSPTGELFF
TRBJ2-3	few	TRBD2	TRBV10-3	TGTGCCATCAGTGAGCCGGGGGAGGGTACCACAGATACGCAGTATTTT	CAISEPGEGTTDTQYF
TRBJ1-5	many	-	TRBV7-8	TGTGCCAGCAGCTCCCAAGCAGGCCGGGGCAATCAGCCCCAGCATTTT	CASSSQAGRGNQPQHF
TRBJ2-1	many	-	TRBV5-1	TGCGCCAGCAGCTTTATCGATGAGCAGTTCTTC	CASSFIDEQFF
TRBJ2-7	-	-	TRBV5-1	TGCGCCAGCAGCCTGGAATGGGGACCCTACGAGCAGTACTTC	CASSLEWGPYEQYF
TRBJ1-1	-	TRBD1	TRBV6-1	TGTGCCAGCAGGCCTCGCCCTACAGGGGGCGAGGGTGAAGCTTTCTTT	CASRPRPTGGEGEAFF
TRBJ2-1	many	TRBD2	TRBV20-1	TGCAGTGCTAGCAGGGGGACTAGCGCTTTGAGCTCCTACAATGAGCAGTTCTTC	CSASRGTSALSSYNEQFF
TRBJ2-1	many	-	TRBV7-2	TGCGCCAGCAGCTTGGCCAATGAGCAGTTCTTC	CASSLANEQFF
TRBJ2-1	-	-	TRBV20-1	TGCAGTGCTAGGGTCGAGGCTTGGGCGCAGTTCTTC	CSARVEAWAQFF
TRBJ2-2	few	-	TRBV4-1	TGCGCCAGCAGCCAAGAGACTCACTGGAACACCGGGGAGCTGTTTTTT	CASSQETHWNTGELFF
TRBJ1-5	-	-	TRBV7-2	TGTGCCAGCAGCTTAGGGGCCGGTTATCAGCCCCAGCATTTT	CASSLGAGYQPQHF
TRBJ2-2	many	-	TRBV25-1	TGTGCCAGCAGTGAATGGGGCAGAATGAACACCGGGGAGCTGTTTTTT	CASSEWGRMNTGELFF
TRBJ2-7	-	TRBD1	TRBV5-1	TGCGCCAGCAGCTTCGCTTTGGCAGGGGGCTACGAGCAGTACTTC	CASSFALAGGYEQYF
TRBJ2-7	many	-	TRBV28	TGTGCCAGCGCATTAGGGACTGGTCTCCGGGAGCAGTACTTC	CASALGTGLREQYF
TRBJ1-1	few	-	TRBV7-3	TGTGCCAGCAGCAAGACAGGCTCCGCCACTGAAGCTTTCTTT	CASSKTGSATEAFF
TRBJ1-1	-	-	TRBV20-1	TGCAGTGCTCTAAGGACCCCGAGAACTGAAGCTTTCTTT	CSALRTPRTEAFF
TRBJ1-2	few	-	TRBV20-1	TGCAGTGCTTCTCAGGGGCTCCTCTATGGCTACACCTTC	CSASQGLLYGYTF
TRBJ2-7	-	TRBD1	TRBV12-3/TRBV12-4	TGTGCCAGCAGCCCGGACAGGGTGAGGGAGCAGTACTTC	CASSPDRVREQYF
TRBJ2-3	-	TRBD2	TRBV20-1	TGCAGTGCTAGAGGTCGGGAACTAGCGGGAAGATATAGCACAGATACGCAGTATTTT	CSARGRELAGRYSTDTQYF
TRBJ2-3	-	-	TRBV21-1	TGTGCCAGCAGCAAAGCTAACCCCCGGGACCAAAGCACAGATACGCAGTATTTT	CASSKANPRDQSTDTQYF
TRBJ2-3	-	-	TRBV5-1	TGCGCCAGCAGCCTCGGGACCCGGAGCCCAGATACGCAGTATTTT	CASSLGTRSPDTQYF
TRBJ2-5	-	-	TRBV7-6	TGTGCCAGCAGCATCAGACAGACCCAAGAGACCCAGTACTTC	CASSIRQTQETQYF
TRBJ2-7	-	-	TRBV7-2	TGTGCCAGCAGCTTAATGTCCACCTACGAGCAGTACTTC	CASSLMSTYEQYF
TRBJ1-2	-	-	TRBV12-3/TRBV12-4	TGTGCCAGCAGTTTAGGGCAGGGGATCAACTATGGCTACACCTTC	CASSLGQGINYGYTF
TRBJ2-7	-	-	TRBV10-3	TGTGCCATCAGTGTCTCTCGCGAGCAGTACTTC	CAISVSREQYF
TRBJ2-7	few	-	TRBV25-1	TGTGCCAGCAGTGAATACGGCAGGGTGGGCGAGCAGTACTTC	CASSEYGRVGEQYF
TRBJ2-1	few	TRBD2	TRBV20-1	TGCAGTGCTTATACGCGGGACTACAACTACAATGAGCAGTTCTTC	CSAYTRDYNYNEQFF